The rows below give T cell receptor beta chains drawn from one sample of a study of blood T cell repertoires in COVID-19. Sequenced by immunoSEQ multiplex PCR; TCRdb stores in-frame clones only, minus some. Of tens of thousands of clones listed, over 80% are singletons. The source material was peripheral blood. These receptors came from a man aged 45-60 years with active COVID-19. The CDR3 runs from the conserved cysteine through the conserved F or W. The order of the fields is D gene, V gene, J gene, CDR3 DNA, CDR3 protein. D genes are given only for firm matches.

D: -; V: TRBV18; J: TRBJ2-3; DNA: TGTGCCAGCTCACCCGAAGGGAGACGAAATACGCAGTATTTT; CDR3: CASSPEGRRNTQYF
D: TRBD2; V: TRBV29-1; J: TRBJ2-1; DNA: TGCAGCGTTGTTCGGAGCGGGAGTATCTCCCATGAGCAGTTCTTC; CDR3: CSVVRSGSISHEQFF
D: TRBD2; V: TRBV28; J: TRBJ2-1; DNA: TGTGCCAGCAGTTCTCCGGGACTAGCGGGACCCTACAATGAGCAGTTCTTC; CDR3: CASSSPGLAGPYNEQFF
D: TRBD2; V: TRBV28; J: TRBJ2-5; DNA: TGTGCCAGCAGTTTAGGACTAGCGGGGGGTTACCAAGAGACCCAGTACTTC; CDR3: CASSLGLAGGYQETQYF
D: -; V: TRBV18; J: TRBJ2-1; DNA: TGTGCCAGCTCACAACAACTCCAGGGAAGTGTCGATGAGCAGTTCTTC; CDR3: CASSQQLQGSVDEQFF
D: -; V: TRBV30; J: TRBJ1-3; DNA: TGTCAGTCGAACACCATATATTTT; CDR3: CQSNTIYF
D: TRBD2; V: TRBV6-1; J: TRBJ2-5; DNA: TGTGCCAGCAGACGGACTAGCGAGGCAGAGACCCAGTACTTC; CDR3: CASRRTSEAETQYF
D: -; V: TRBV5-6; J: TRBJ1-2; DNA: TGTGCCAGCAGCTTGGCCAGTCCCCAGGGCTACACCTTC; CDR3: CASSLASPQGYTF
D: TRBD2; V: TRBV11-2; J: TRBJ2-7; DNA: TGTGCCAGCAGCTCCCTAGCGGGGGGGATCTCCTACGAGCAGTACTTC; CDR3: CASSSLAGGISYEQYF
D: TRBD1; V: TRBV18; J: TRBJ1-1; DNA: TGTGCCAGCTCACCCCCCCGGACAGGAGGGAACACTGAAGCTTTCTTT; CDR3: CASSPPRTGGNTEAFF
D: TRBD1; V: TRBV14; J: TRBJ2-1; DNA: TGTGCCAGCAGCCCGGGACAGCCATACAATGAGCAGTTCTTC; CDR3: CASSPGQPYNEQFF